This T cell receptor beta chain stems from a study of OX40 agonist ivuxolimab in advanced cancers. CDR1 and CDR2 (germline): MNHNY, SVGAGI (reference sequence). The germline V and J ends were trimmed by 6 bases and 0 bases, with 11 bases remaining between them. The CDR3 has 15 amino acids. A note on this clone: Its target is unknown.

Assay used: immunoSEQ multiplex PCR; TCRdb lists only in-frame clones, some missing. The sample has tens of thousands of clones, roughly 88% seen once. Points from the study as a whole: In general, CD8+ T cells held more expanded clones than CD4+ did, on average.

This specimen consisted of CD4+ or CD8+ T cells sorted from blood, obtained in a trial of the OX40 agonist ivuxolimab. The receptor comes from an adult with an advanced solid tumor such as melanoma, head and neck, liver or kidney cancer. The rearrangement links TRBV6-6 to TRBJ2-2; D is ambiguous. DNA for the CDR3: TGTGCCAGCAGATTAGGGCAGTCGAACACCGGGGAGCTGTTTTTT. Translating gives CASRLGQSNTGELFF.